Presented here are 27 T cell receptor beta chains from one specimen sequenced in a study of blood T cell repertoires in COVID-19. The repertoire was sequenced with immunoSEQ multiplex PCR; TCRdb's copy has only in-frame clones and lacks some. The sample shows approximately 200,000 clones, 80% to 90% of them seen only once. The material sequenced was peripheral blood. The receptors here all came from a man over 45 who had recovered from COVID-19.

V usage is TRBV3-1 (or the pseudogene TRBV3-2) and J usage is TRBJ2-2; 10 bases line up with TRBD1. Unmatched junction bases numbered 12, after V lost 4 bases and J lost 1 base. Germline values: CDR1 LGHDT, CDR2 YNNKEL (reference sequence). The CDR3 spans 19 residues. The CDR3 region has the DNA TGTGCCAGCAGCCCAACCCCGGGACAGGGGAGGGGGAACACCGGGGAGCTGTTTTTT. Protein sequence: CASSPTPGQGRGNTGELFF.

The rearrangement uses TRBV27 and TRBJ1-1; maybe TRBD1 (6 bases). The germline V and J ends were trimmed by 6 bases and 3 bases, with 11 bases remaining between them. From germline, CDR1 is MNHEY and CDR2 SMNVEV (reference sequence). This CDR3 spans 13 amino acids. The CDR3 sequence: CASRGRGDTEAFF. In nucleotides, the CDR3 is TGTGCCAGCAGGGGGAGGGGGGACACTGAAGCTTTCTTT.

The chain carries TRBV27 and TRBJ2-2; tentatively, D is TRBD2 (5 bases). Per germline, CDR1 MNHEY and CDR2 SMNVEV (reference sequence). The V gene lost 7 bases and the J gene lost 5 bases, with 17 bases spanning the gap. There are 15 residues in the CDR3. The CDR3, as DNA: TGTGCCAGCAAGCTAGCCCCGACCTTTACCGGGGAGCTGTTTTTT. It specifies CASKLAPTFTGELFF.

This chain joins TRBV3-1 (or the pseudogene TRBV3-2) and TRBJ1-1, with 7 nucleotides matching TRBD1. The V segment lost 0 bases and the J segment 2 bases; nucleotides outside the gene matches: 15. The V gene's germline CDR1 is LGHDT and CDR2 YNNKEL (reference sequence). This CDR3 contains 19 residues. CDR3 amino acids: CASSQDRGHREGGNTEAFF. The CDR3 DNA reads TGTGCCAGCAGCCAAGATAGGGGGCACCGGGAAGGGGGAAACACTGAAGCTTTCTTT.

In nucleotides, the CDR3 is TGTGCCAGTAGTAGAAGACTAGCCAGTGAGCAGTTCTTC. This encodes CASSRRLASEQFF. V and J are TRBV19 and TRBJ2-1, with 7 nucleotides matching TRBD2. CDR1 is LNHDA, CDR2 SQIVND, per germline (reference sequence). The ends lost 4 bases at V and 9 bases at J; junction bases unmatched: 6. The CDR3 is 13 residues long. The complete variable domain, with remaining parts taken from reference TRBV19 and TRBJ2-1, reads DGGITQSPKYLFRKEGQNVTLSCEQNLNHDAMYWYRQDPGQGLRLIYYSQIVNDFQKGDIAEGYSVSREKKESFPLTVTSAQKNPTAFYLCASSRRLASEQFFGPGTRLTVL.

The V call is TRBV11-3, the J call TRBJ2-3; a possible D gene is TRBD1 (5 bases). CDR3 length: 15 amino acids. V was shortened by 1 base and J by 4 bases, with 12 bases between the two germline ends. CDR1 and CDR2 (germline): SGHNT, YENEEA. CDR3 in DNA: TGTGCCAGCAGCTTAGGGCAGGGTGAGGCAGATACGCAGTATTTT. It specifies CASSLGQGEADTQYF.

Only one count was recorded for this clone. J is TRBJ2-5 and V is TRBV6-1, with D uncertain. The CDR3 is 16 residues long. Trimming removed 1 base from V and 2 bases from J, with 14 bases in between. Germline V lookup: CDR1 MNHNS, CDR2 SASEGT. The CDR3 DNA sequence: TGTGCCAGCAGTGAAGGGGTCTTACGGAGTCAAGAGACCCAGTACTTC. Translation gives CASSEGVLRSQETQYF.

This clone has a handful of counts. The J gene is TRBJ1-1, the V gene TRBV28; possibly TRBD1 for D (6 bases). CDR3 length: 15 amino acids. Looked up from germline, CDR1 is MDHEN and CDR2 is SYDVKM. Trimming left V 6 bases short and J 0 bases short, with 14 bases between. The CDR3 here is CASRLGTLMNTEAFF. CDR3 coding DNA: TGTGCCAGCAGACTTGGGACACTCATGAACACTGAAGCTTTCTTT. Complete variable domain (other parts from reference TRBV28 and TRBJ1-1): DVKVTQSSRYLVKRTGEKVFLECVQDMDHENMFWYRQDPGLGLRLIYFSYDVKMKEKGDIPEGYSVSREKKERFSLILESASTNQTSMYLCASRLGTLMNTEAFFGQGTRLTVV.

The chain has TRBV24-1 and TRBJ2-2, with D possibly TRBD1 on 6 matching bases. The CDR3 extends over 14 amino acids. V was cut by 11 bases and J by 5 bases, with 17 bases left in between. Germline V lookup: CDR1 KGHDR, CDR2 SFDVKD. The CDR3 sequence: CARRRQGSTGELFF. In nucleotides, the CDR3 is TGTGCCAGACGACGGCAGGGGAGTACCGGGGAGCTGTTTTTT.

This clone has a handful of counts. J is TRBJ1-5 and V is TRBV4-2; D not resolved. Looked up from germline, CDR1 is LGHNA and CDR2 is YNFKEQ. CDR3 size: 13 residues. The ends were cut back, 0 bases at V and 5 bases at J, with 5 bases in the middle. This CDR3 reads CASSQDFDQPQHF. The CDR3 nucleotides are TGTGCCAGCAGCCAAGATTTCGATCAGCCCCAGCATTTT.

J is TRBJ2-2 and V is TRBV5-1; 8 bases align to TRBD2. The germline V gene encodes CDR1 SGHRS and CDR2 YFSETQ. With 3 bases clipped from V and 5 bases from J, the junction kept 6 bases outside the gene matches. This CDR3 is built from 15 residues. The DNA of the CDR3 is TGCGCCAGCAGCTCCCGGGGGGGCGGTACCGGGGAGCTGTTTTTT. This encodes CASSSRGGGTGELFF.

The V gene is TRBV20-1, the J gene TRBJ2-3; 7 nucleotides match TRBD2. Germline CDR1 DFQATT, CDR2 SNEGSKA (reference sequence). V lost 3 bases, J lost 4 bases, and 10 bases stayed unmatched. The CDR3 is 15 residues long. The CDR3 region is CSASGLADAPDTQYF. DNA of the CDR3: TGCAGTGCTAGTGGTCTAGCGGACGCTCCAGATACGCAGTATTTT.

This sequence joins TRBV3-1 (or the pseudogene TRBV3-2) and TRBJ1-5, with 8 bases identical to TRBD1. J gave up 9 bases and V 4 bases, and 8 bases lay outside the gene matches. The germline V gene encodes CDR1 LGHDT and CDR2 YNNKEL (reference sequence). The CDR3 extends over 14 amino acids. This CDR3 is CASSRGQGGWPQHF. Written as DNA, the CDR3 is TGTGCCAGCAGCCGAGGACAGGGCGGGTGGCCCCAGCATTTT.

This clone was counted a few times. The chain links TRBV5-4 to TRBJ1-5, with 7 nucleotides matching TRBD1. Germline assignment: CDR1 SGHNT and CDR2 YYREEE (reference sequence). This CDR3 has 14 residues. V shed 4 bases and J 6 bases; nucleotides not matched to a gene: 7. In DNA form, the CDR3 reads TGTGCCAGCAGCCAGGGGGGCCTTGGTCAGCCCCAGCATTTT. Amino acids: CASSQGGLGQPQHF.

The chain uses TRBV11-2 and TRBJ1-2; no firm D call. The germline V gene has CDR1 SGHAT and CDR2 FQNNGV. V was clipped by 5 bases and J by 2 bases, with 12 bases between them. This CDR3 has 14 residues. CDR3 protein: CASSRGRENYGYTF. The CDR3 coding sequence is TGTGCCAGCAGCCGTGGACGGGAGAACTATGGCTACACCTTC. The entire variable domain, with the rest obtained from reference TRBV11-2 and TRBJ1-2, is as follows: EAGVAQSPRYKIIEKRQSVAFWCNPISGHATLYWYQQILGQGPKLLIQFQNNGVVDDSQLPKDRFSAERLKGVDSTLKIQPAKLEDSAVYLCASSRGRENYGYTFGSGTRLTVV.

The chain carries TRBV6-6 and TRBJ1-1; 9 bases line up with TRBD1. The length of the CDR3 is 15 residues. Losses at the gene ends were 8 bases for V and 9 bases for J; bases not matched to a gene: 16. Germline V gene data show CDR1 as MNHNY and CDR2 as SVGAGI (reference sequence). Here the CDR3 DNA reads TGTGCCAGCCAGGACAGGGGAGGCCTACAAATACAAGCTTTCTTT. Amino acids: CASQDRGGLQIQAFF.

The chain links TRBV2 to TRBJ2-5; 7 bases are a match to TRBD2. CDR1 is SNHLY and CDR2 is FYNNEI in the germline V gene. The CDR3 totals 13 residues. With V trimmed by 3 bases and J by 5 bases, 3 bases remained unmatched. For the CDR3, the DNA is TGTGCCAGCAGTGACTGGCGGGAGGAGACCCAGTACTTC. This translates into CASSDWREETQYF. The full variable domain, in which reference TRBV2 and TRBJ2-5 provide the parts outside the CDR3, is EPEVTQTPSHQVTQMGQEVILRCVPISNHLYFYWYRQILGQKVEFLVSFYNNEISEKSEIFDDQFSVERPDGSNFTLKIRSTKLEDSAMYFCASSDWREETQYFGPGTRLLVL.

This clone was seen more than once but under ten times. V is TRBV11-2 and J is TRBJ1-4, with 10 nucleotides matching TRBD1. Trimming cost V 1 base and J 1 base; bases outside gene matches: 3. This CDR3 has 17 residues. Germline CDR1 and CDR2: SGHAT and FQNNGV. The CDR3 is CASSLGTGGRTNEKLFF. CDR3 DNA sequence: TGTGCCAGCAGCTTAGGGACAGGGGGTAGAACTAATGAAAAACTGTTTTTT.

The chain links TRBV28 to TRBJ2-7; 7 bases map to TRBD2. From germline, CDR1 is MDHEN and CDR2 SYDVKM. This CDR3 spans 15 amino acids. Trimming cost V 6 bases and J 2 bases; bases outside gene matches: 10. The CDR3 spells CASSSFRTRAYEQYF. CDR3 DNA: TGTGCCAGCAGCAGTTTTCGGACTAGGGCCTACGAGCAGTACTTC.

CDR3 residues: CASSTPGQGAYEQYF. The CDR3 DNA reads TGTGCCAGCAGCACGCCGGGACAGGGGGCCTACGAGCAGTACTTC. The V gene is TRBV7-8, the J gene TRBJ2-7; 11 bases are shared with TRBD1. This CDR3 has 15 amino acids. Looked up from germline, CDR1 is SGHVS and CDR2 is FQNEAQ. V was clipped by 5 bases and J by 2 bases; unmatched bases: 5.

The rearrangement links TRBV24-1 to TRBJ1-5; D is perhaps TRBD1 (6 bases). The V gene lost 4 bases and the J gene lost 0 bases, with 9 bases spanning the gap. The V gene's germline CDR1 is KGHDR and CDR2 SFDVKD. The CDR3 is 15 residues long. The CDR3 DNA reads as TGTGCCACCAGTGACACAGGGTATAGCAATCAGCCCCAGCATTTT. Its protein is CATSDTGYSNQPQHF.

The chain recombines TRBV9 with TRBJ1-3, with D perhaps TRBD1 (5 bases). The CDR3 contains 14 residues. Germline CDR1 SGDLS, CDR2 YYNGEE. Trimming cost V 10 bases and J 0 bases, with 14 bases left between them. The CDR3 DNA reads TGTGCCCCGGACACCTCGAGCTCTGGAAACACCATATATTTT. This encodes CAPDTSSSGNTIYF.

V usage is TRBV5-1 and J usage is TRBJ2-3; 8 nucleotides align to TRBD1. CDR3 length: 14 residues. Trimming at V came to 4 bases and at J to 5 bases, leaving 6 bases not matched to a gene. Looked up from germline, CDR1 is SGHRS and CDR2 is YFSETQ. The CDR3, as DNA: TGCGCCAGCAGCCTACAGGGGGAGAGAGATACGCAGTATTTT. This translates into CASSLQGERDTQYF.

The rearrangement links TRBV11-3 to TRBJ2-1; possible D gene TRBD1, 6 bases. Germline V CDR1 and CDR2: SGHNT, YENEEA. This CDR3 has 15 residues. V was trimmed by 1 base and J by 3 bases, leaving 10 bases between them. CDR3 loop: CASSLGKGVYNEQFF. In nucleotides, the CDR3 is TGTGCCAGCAGCTTAGGGAAGGGGGTCTACAATGAGCAGTTCTTC.

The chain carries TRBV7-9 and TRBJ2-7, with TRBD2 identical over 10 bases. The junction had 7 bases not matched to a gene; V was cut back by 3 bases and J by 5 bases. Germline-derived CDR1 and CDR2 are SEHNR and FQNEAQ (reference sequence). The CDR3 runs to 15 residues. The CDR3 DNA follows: TGTGCCAGCAGCTTGGGTAGCGGGAGGAAGAACGAGCAGTACTTC. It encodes CASSLGSGRKNEQYF. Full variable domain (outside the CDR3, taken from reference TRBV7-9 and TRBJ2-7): DTGVSQNPRHKITKRGQNVTFRCDPISEHNRLYWYRQTLGQGPEFLTYFQNEAQLEKSRLLSDRFSAERPKGSFSTLEIQRTEQGDSAMYLCASSLGSGRKNEQYFGPGTRLTVT.

The CDR3 loop is CASSLAGPGNTIYF. The CDR3 nucleotides read TGTGCCAGCAGTTTAGCAGGGCCTGGAAACACCATATATTTT. The chain combines TRBV28 with TRBJ1-3, with a tentative D call TRBD1 (5 bases). Germline CDR1 and CDR2: MDHEN and SYDVKM. The CDR3 runs 14 residues. V was trimmed by 2 bases and J by 2 bases, leaving 7 bases between them.

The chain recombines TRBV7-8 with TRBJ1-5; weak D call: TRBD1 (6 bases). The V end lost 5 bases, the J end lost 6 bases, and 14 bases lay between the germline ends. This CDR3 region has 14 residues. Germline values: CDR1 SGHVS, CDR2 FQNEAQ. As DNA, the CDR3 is TGTGCCAGCAGCCAAACTACAGGGTCTCAGCCCCAGCATTTT. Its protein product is CASSQTTGSQPQHF.